Below, 25 T cell receptor beta chains from the same sample are listed, as sequenced in a study of blood T cell repertoires in COVID-19. The repertoire was sequenced with immunoSEQ multiplex PCR; TCRdb's copy has only in-frame clones and lacks some. The sample yields about 120,000 clones, about nine tenths seen once. Sequencing was carried out using peripheral blood. Receptor source: a human donor in a cohort sampled during active COVID-19.

This chain connects TRBV5-1 to TRBJ1-1; a weak D match, TRBD1 (5 bases). Germline CDR1 is SGHRS and CDR2 is YFSETQ. This CDR3 contains 13 residues. The V gene lost 0 bases and the J gene lost 7 bases, with 10 bases spanning the gap. In DNA, the CDR3 is TGCGCCAGCAGCTTGGCCGTCGGGGGTGAAGCTTTCTTT. As protein: CASSLAVGGEAFF.

This rearrangement joins TRBV18 to TRBJ2-1; D uncertain. Germline V gene lookup returns CDR1 KGHSH and CDR2 LQKENI. V gave up 4 bases and J gave up 2 bases, with 12 bases separating them. This CDR3 region has 15 residues. CDR3 nucleotides: TGTGCCAGCTCACTTGGAGCAGAGCCCTACAATGAGCAGTTCTTC. The encoded protein is CASSLGAEPYNEQFF.

The chain has TRBV15 and TRBJ2-7; TRBD1 matches at 9 bases. The CDR3 is 15 amino acids. Per the germline V gene, CDR1 is LNHNV and CDR2 is YYDKDF (reference sequence). V trimming: 0 bases; J trimming: 4 bases; junction bases outside the gene matches: 4. The CDR3 here is CATSRDRDRVYEQYF. DNA for the CDR3: TGTGCCACCAGCAGAGACAGGGACAGGGTATACGAGCAGTACTTC.

This chain connects TRBV6-5 to TRBJ2-2; maybe TRBD1 (5 bases). Germline V gene lookup returns CDR1 MNHEY and CDR2 SVGAGI. The CDR3 length is 15 residues. The V gene lost 10 bases and the J gene lost 0 bases, with 15 bases spanning the gap. The CDR3 DNA reads as TGTGCCATCCTGACAGTACCAGCGAACACCGGGGAGCTGTTTTTT. Amino acids: CAILTVPANTGELFF.

This chain connects TRBV5-1 to TRBJ2-1, with 8 bases aligning to TRBD2. CDR1 is SGHRS and CDR2 is YFSETQ in the germline V gene. The CDR3 runs to 17 residues. The V segment lost 4 bases and the J segment 6 bases; nucleotides outside the gene matches: 15. CDR3 residues: CASSPAWAGGRGNEQFF. The CDR3 DNA is TGCGCCAGCAGCCCTGCATGGGCGGGAGGTCGAGGCAATGAGCAGTTCTTC.

The V gene is TRBV12-5, the J gene TRBJ1-2; TRBD1 aligns across 10 bases. The CDR3 spans 15 residues. Germline assignment: CDR1 LGHNT and CDR2 FRNRAP. V dropped 6 bases and J dropped 6; count of bases not matched to a gene: 10. The CDR3 sequence: CASGLDRGHLDGYTF. The CDR3, as DNA: TGTGCTAGTGGACTCGACAGGGGGCACCTCGATGGCTACACCTTC.

The V call is TRBV10-2, the J call TRBJ2-1; 7 bases fit TRBD1. J gave up 12 bases and V 8 bases, and 7 bases lay outside the gene matches. Germline CDR1 and CDR2: WSHSY and SAAADI. The CDR3 length is 11 residues. CDR3 region: CASVNRGPQFF. Here the CDR3 DNA reads TGCGCCAGCGTAAACAGGGGACCGCAGTTCTTC.

The chain carries TRBV11-2 and TRBJ2-7, with 12 bases matching TRBD2. This CDR3 has 17 amino acids. V lost 0 bases and J lost 0; bases outside the gene matches: 3. CDR1 SGHAT and CDR2 FQNNGV come from the germline V gene. The CDR3: CASSLEALAGGSYEQYF. CDR3 sequence (DNA): TGTGCCAGCAGCTTAGAGGCACTAGCGGGGGGCTCCTACGAGCAGTACTTC.

The J gene is TRBJ2-3, the V gene TRBV5-1; D perhaps matches TRBD2 (5 bases). V lost 5 bases, J lost 0 bases, and 10 bases lay in between. This CDR3 contains 14 residues. Germline loops: CDR1 SGHRS, CDR2 YFSETQ. CDR3 DNA sequence: TGCGCCAGCAGGGCGGGTTTTAGCACAGATACGCAGTATTTT. Translating it yields CASRAGFSTDTQYF.

CDR3 amino acids: CASSLEYREGPYGYTF. Here the CDR3 DNA reads TGCGCCAGCAGCTTGGAGTACCGGGAGGGCCCCTATGGCTACACCTTC. V is TRBV5-1 and J is TRBJ1-2; D remains ambiguous. Germline loops: CDR1 SGHRS, CDR2 YFSETQ. V dropped 0 bases and J dropped 4 bases, with 16 bases sitting between them. The CDR3 has 16 residues.

This clone appeared a few times. The rearrangement uses TRBV7-3 and TRBJ1-1; 7 nucleotides align to TRBD1. This CDR3 region has 14 residues. V dropped 2 bases and J dropped 2; count of bases not matched to a gene: 2. Germline CDR1 and CDR2: SGHTA and FQGTGA. CDR3 sequence: CASSLGQANTEAFF. CDR3 DNA sequence: TGTGCCAGCAGCTTAGGACAGGCCAACACTGAAGCTTTCTTT.

This clone is a singleton in its sample. The CDR3 DNA reads TGTGCCAGCACTCGGGACACCTCCTACAATGAGCAGTTCTTC. It specifies CASTRDTSYNEQFF. The chain links TRBV27 to TRBJ2-1; tentative D call: TRBD1 (6 bases). V was shortened by 7 bases and J by 0 bases, with 10 bases between the two germline ends. The CDR3 runs to 14 residues. Germline V lookup: CDR1 MNHEY, CDR2 SMNVEV (reference sequence).

Note on this clone: The sample holds other DNA sequences that translate to the same CDR3. The rearrangement joins TRBV15 to TRBJ2-2; possible D gene TRBD1, 6 bases. Trimming cost V 0 bases and J 5 bases, with 7 bases left between them. The germline CDR1 and CDR2 sequences are LNHNV and YYDKDF (reference sequence). This CDR3 is 14 amino acids long. The CDR3 sequence is CATSRERGTGELFF. The CDR3 coding sequence is TGTGCCACCAGCAGAGAAAGGGGGACCGGGGAGCTGTTTTTT.

In nucleotides, the CDR3 is TGCGCCAGCAGCTTGGTACAGGCAACTGAAGCTTTCTTT. Amino acids: CASSLVQATEAFF. V usage is TRBV5-1 and J usage is TRBJ1-1, with D maybe TRBD1 (5 bases). The CDR3 totals 13 residues. V gave up 0 bases and J gave up 5 bases, with 8 bases separating them. From germline, CDR1 is SGHRS and CDR2 YFSETQ.

The chain joins TRBV15 to TRBJ2-6; D may be TRBD2 (5 bases). V lost 0 bases to trimming and J lost 2 bases, with 14 bases between them. The CDR3 is made up of 18 amino acids. CDR1 is LNHNV, CDR2 YYDKDF, per germline (reference sequence). The CDR3 region is CATSRDGPWEPGANVLTF. CDR3 coding DNA: TGTGCCACCAGCAGAGATGGTCCTTGGGAGCCTGGGGCCAACGTCCTGACTTTC.

This clone was found once. The gene calls are TRBV19 and TRBJ1-5; 11 nucleotides align to TRBD1. Trimming removed 4 bases from V and 5 bases from J; junction bases left unmatched: 4. The germline CDR1 and CDR2 sequences are LNHDA and SQIVND (reference sequence). The CDR3 has 15 residues. CDR3 DNA: TGTGCCAGTAGTAGTGGGACAGGGGGGCATCAGCCCCAGCATTTT. Protein product: CASSSGTGGHQPQHF.

The DNA for the CDR3 is TGTGCCATCAGGGGACAGGGAGTGCTCTACGAGCAGTACTTC. Amino acids: CAIRGQGVLYEQYF. This chain connects TRBV10-3 to TRBJ2-7; 9 bases line up with TRBD1. V lost 6 bases to trimming and J lost 3 bases; unmatched junction nucleotides: 6. CDR3 length equals 14 residues. Germline V CDR1 and CDR2: ENHRY, SYGVKD.

The chain has TRBV5-1 and TRBJ2-7; 12 bases map to TRBD1. Germline CDR1 reads SGHRS; CDR2 reads YFSETQ. Unmatched junction bases numbered 3, after V lost 1 base and J lost 4 bases. The CDR3 sequence is 15 residues long. The CDR3: CASSLPGQGAYEQYF. The CDR3 region has the DNA TGCGCCAGCAGCTTGCCGGGACAGGGGGCTTACGAGCAGTACTTC.

The chain employs TRBV4-1 and TRBJ2-5; 10 bases are a match to TRBD1. Per germline, CDR1 MGHRA and CDR2 YSYEKL. The CDR3 runs 15 residues. V dropped 4 bases and J dropped 3; count of bases not matched to a gene: 5. CDR3 DNA: TGCGCCAGCAGCCGGGGGACAGGGGTAGAAGAGACCCAGTACTTC. Its protein product is CASSRGTGVEETQYF.

The genes are TRBV6-6 and TRBJ1-4, with 7 bases fitting TRBD1. Germline-derived CDR1 and CDR2 are MNHNY and SVGAGI (reference sequence). The CDR3 sequence is 14 residues long. The ends lost 6 bases at V and 3 bases at J; junction bases unmatched: 4. The CDR3: CASSPDRSNEKLFF. CDR3 DNA sequence: TGTGCCAGCAGCCCGGACAGGTCTAATGAAAAACTGTTTTTT.

The chain employs TRBV28 and TRBJ1-3; TRBD1 agrees at 7 bases. Losses at the gene ends were 4 bases for V and 2 bases for J; bases not matched to a gene: 5. CDR3 size: 15 residues. The germline gives CDR1 MDHEN, CDR2 SYDVKM. The DNA for the CDR3 is TGTGCCAGCAGTTCGGCAGGGGGGACTGGAAACACCATATATTTT. Protein product: CASSSAGGTGNTIYF.

V gene TRBV24-1 combines with J gene TRBJ2-7, with TRBD1 matching over 10 bases. The trim removed 5 bases at V and 3 bases at J, leaving 9 bases unmatched. The CDR3 is 16 amino acids. In germline, CDR1 is KGHDR, CDR2 SFDVKD. CDR3 bases: TGTGCCACCAGTGGGATTACCCGGACAGGGGGCTACGAGCAGTACTTC. Amino acid sequence: CATSGITRTGGYEQYF.

As regards this clone: One junction end disagrees with the germline gene, perhaps due to a read error. V usage is TRBV7-2 and J usage is TRBJ2-1; D may be TRBD2 (5 bases). The CDR3 has 14 residues. Per the germline V gene, CDR1 is SGHTA and CDR2 is FQGNSA. The CDR3 coding sequence is TGTGCCAGCAGCTTAGTGCCGGACGGGGTCGAGCCGTTCTTC. Encoded protein: CASSLVPDGVEPFF. The entire variable domain, with the rest obtained from reference TRBV7-2 and TRBJ2-1, is as follows: GAGVSQSPSNKVTEKGKDVELRCDPISGHTALYWYRQSLGQGLEFLIYFQGNSAPDKSGLPSDRFSAERTGGSVSTLTIQRTQQEDSAVYLCASSLVPDGVEPFFGPGTRLTVL.

This clone was seen once. The J gene is TRBJ2-2, the V gene TRBV3-1 (or the pseudogene TRBV3-2); 8 nucleotides align to TRBD2. This CDR3 contains 14 residues. V trimming: 3 bases; J trimming: 8 bases; junction bases outside the gene matches: 5. Germline CDR1 and CDR2: LGHDT and YNNKEL (reference sequence). This CDR3 reads CASSHREGLGELFF. CDR3 sequence (DNA): TGTGCCAGCAGCCACCGGGAGGGCCTTGGGGAGCTGTTTTTT.

This clone was seen just once. The rearrangement links TRBV6-5 to TRBJ2-7; 13 bases are shared with TRBD2. This CDR3 region has 14 residues. Germline V gives CDR1 MNHEY, CDR2 SVGAGI. V lost 6 bases to trimming and J lost 7 bases; unmatched junction nucleotides: 6. CDR3 region: CASSPLAGGLEQYF. As DNA, the CDR3 is TGTGCCAGCAGCCCACTAGCGGGAGGGCTAGAGCAGTACTTC.